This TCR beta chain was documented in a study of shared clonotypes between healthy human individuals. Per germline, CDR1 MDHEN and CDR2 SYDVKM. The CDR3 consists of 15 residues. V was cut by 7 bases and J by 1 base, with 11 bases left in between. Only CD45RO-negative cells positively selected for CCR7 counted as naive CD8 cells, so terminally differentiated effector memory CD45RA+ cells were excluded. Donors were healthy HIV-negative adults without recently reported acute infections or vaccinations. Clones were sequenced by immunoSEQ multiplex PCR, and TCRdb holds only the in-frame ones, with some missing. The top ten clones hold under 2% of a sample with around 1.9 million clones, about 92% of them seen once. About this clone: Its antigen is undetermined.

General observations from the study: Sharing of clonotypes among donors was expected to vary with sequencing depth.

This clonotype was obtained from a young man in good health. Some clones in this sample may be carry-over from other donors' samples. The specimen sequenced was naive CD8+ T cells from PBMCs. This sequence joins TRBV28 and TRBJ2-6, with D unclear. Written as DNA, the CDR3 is TGTGCCAGCATCCCCCTTAGTTCTGGGGCCAACGTCCTGACTTTC. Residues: CASIPLSSGANVLTF.